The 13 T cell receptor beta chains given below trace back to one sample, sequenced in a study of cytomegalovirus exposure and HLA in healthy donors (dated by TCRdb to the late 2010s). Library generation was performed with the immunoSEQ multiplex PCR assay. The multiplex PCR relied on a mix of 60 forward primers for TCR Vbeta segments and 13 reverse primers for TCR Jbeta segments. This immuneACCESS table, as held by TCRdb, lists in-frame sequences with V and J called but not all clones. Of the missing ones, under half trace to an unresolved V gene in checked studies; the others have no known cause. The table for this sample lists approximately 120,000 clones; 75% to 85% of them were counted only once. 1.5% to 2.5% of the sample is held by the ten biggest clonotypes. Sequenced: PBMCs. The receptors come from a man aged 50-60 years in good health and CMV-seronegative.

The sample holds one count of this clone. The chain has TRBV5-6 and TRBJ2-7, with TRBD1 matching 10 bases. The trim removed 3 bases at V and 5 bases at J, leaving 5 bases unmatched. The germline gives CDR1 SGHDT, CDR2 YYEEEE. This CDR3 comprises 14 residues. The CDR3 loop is CASSWGTGADEQYF. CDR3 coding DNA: TGTGCCAGCAGCTGGGGGACAGGGGCGGACGAGCAGTACTTC.

CDR3 amino acids: CASSDDRELTYEQYF. Written as DNA, the CDR3 is TGTGCCAGCAGTGACGACAGGGAGCTTACCTACGAGCAGTACTTC. The chain joins TRBV25-1 to TRBJ2-5; 7 nucleotides agree with TRBD1. The DNA end favors TRBJ2-7, so the J call may be wrong. CDR3 length: 15 amino acids. Germline loops: CDR1 MGHDK, CDR2 SYGVNS.

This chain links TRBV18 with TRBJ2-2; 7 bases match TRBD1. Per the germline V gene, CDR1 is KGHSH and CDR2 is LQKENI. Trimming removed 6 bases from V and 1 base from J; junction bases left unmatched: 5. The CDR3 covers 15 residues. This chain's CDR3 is CASSQRQGNTGELFF. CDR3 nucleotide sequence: TGTGCCAGCTCGCAAAGACAGGGGAACACCGGGGAGCTGTTTTTT.

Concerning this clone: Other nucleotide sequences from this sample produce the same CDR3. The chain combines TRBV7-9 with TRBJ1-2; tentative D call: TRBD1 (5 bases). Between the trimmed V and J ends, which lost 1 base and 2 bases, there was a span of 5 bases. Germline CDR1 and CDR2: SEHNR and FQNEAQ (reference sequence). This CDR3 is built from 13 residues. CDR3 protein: CASSLGQNYGYTF. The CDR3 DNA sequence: TGTGCCAGCAGCTTAGGACAGAACTATGGCTACACCTTC.

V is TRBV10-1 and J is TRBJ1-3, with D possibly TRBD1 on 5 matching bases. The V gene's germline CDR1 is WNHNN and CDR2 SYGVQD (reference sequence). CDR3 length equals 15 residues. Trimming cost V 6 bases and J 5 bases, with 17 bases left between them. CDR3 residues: CASRLGAERRNTIYF. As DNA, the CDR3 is TGCGCCAGCAGACTTGGGGCGGAGAGGAGAAACACCATATATTTT.

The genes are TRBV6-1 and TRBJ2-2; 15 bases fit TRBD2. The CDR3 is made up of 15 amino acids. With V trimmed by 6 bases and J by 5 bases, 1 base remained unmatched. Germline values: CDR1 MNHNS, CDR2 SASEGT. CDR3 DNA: TGTGCCAGCAGGGGGACTAGCGGGAGGACCGGGGAGCTGTTTTTT. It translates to CASRGTSGRTGELFF.

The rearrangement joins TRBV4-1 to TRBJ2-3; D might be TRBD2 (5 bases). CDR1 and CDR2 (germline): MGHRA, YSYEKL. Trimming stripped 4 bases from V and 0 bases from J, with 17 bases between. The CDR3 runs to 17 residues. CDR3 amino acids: CASSRPGLMTSTDTQYF. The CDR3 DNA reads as TGCGCCAGCAGCCGACCCGGACTGATGACTAGCACAGATACGCAGTATTTT.

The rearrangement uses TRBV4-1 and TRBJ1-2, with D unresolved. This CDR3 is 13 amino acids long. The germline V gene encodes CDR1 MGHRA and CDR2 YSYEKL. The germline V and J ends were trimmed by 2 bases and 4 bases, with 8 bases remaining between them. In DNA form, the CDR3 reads TGCGCCAGCAGCCAAACCGGGTTCTATGGCTACACCTTC. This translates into CASSQTGFYGYTF.

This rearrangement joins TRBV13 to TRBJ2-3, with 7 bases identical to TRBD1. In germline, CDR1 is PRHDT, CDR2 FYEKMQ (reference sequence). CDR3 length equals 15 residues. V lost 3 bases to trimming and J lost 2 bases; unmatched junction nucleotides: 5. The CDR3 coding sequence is TGTGCCAGCAGCTTTTGGACAGGATCCACAGATACGCAGTATTTT. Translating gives CASSFWTGSTDTQYF.

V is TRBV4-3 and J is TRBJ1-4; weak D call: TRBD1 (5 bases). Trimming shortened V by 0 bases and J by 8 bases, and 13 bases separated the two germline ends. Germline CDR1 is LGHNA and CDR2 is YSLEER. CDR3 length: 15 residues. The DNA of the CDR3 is TGCGCCAGCAGCCAAGAGGGGCAAGGCTCCGAAAAACTGTTTTTT. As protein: CASSQEGQGSEKLFF.

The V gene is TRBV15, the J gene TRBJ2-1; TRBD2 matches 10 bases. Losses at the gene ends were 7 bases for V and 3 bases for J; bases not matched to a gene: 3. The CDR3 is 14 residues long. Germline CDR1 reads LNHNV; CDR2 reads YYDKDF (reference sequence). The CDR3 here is CATNQRGGYNEQFF. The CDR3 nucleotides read TGTGCCACCAACCAGCGGGGGGGCTACAATGAGCAGTTCTTC.

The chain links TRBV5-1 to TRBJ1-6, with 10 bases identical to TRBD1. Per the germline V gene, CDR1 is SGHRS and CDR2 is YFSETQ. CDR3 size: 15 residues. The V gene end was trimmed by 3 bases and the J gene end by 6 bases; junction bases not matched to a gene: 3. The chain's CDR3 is CASSWGTGANSPLHF. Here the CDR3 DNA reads TGCGCCAGCAGCTGGGGGACAGGGGCTAATTCACCCCTCCACTTT. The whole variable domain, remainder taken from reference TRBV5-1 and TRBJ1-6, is KAGVTQTPRYLIKTRGQQVTLSCSPISGHRSVSWYQQTPGQGLQFLFEYFSETQRNKGNFPGRFSGRQFSNSRSEMNVSTLELGDSALYLCASSWGTGANSPLHFGNGTRLTVT.

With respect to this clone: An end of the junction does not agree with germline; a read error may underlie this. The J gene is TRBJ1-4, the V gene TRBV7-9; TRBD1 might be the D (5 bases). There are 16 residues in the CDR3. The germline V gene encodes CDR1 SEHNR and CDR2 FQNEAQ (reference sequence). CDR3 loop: CSSSFQAGKANEKLFF. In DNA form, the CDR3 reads TGTTCCAGCAGCTTCCAAGCAGGGAAGGCTAATGAAAAACTGTTTTTT.